One sample yielded the 14 T cell receptor beta chains listed below, sequenced in a study of T-cell memory formation after mild COVID-19. TCRdb re-called the 5' RACE reads with MiXCR, one entry per CDR3 protein. This table has approximately 300,000 distinct CDR3 sequences, more than 15% appearing once. Sequencing used PBMCs or a T cell subset sorted from them (not recorded which). All receptors derive from a man younger than 30 who had mild COVID-19 (a few samples of this study predate the infection). Cell type and time point are not known.

Concerning this clonotype: An end of the junction differs from the germline gene, which may be a read error. The chain combines TRBV7-6 with TRBJ1-1; no definite D call. The V gene's germline CDR1 is SGHVS and CDR2 FNYEAQ. CDR3 size: 13 residues. CDR3 DNA sequence: TGTGCCAGAAGCTTAGACGAGGTCGCTGAAGCTTTCTTT. This encodes CARSLDEVAEAFF. Supplemented by reference TRBV7-6 and TRBJ1-1, the full variable domain reads GAGVSQSPRYKVTKRGQDVALRCDPISGHVSLYWYRQALGQGPEFLTYFNYEAQQDKSGLPNDRFSAERPEGSISTLTIQRTEQRDSAMYRCARSLDEVAEAFFGQGTRLTVV.

The chain has TRBV7-2 and TRBJ1-4; maybe TRBD1 (6 bases). Germline V lookup: CDR1 SGHTA, CDR2 FQGNSA. Deletions cut 5 bases from V and 7 bases from J, with 17 bases between. This CDR3 has 15 amino acids. As DNA, the CDR3 is TGTGCCAGCAGCCTGACTATAGGGGGGAGTGAAAAACTGTTTTTT. Its translation: CASSLTIGGSEKLFF.

This clonotype appeared a few times. CDR3 region: CASSRRDGNNQPQHF. CDR3 sequence (DNA): TGTGCCAGCAGCCGCAGGGATGGGAACAATCAGCCCCAGCATTTT. The V gene is TRBV7-8, the J gene TRBJ1-5; D might be TRBD1 (5 bases). The CDR3 loop spans 15 amino acids. The V gene lost 5 bases and the J gene lost 3 bases, with 14 bases spanning the gap. Germline values: CDR1 SGHVS, CDR2 FQNEAQ.

This clonotype was seen a single time. The chain is built from TRBV24-1 and TRBJ1-2; 8 bases agree with TRBD1. The CDR3 is 14 amino acids. Trimming cost V 4 bases and J 6 bases; bases outside gene matches: 6. Germline CDR1 KGHDR, CDR2 SFDVKD. The DNA of the CDR3 is TGTGCCACCAGTGAGACCGGGACAGGAAATGGCTACACCTTC. Translating it yields CATSETGTGNGYTF.

V gene TRBV11-2 combines with J gene TRBJ2-7, with 7 bases aligning to TRBD1. Trimming removed 3 bases from V and 3 bases from J; junction bases left unmatched: 5. The CDR3 is 14 amino acids. From germline, CDR1 is SGHAT and CDR2 FQNNGV. The CDR3 sequence: CASSFGTAHYEQYF. The DNA of the CDR3 is TGTGCCAGCAGCTTTGGGACAGCCCACTACGAGCAGTACTTC.

The V call is TRBV20-1, the J call TRBJ2-6; 7 nucleotides match TRBD1. The CDR3 is made up of 18 amino acids. With 2 bases clipped from V and 0 bases from J, the junction kept 10 bases outside the gene matches. Germline CDR1 reads DFQATT; CDR2 reads SNEGSKA (reference sequence). The CDR3: CSARLSGQPISGANVLTF. The DNA of the CDR3 is TGCAGTGCTAGACTGTCGGGACAGCCAATCTCTGGGGCCAACGTCCTGACTTTC.

The rearrangement uses TRBV6-2 or TRBV6-3 and TRBJ2-3, with a tentative D call TRBD1 (6 bases). The CDR3 has 14 amino acids. With 5 bases removed from V and 6 bases from J, the gap between germline ends came to 15 bases. CDR1 and CDR2 from the germline V gene are MNHEY and SVGEGT. The CDR3 DNA reads TGTGCCAGCAGTCATACAGGGCTAAGGGATACGCAGTATTTT. Protein: CASSHTGLRDTQYF.

The chain recombines TRBV4-3 with TRBJ1-5, with D unresolved. The germline gives CDR1 LGHNA, CDR2 YSLEER. The CDR3 is 14 residues long. V lost 0 bases and J lost 4, with 7 bases in between. The CDR3 DNA sequence: TGCGCCAGCAGCCAAGATGTAGGGAATCAGCCCCAGCATTTT. The encoded protein is CASSQDVGNQPQHF.

This chain uses TRBV6-5 with TRBJ1-2, with 7 bases that match TRBD1. V shed 7 bases and J 4 bases; nucleotides not matched to a gene: 3. CDR1 and CDR2 from the germline V gene are MNHEY and SVGAGI. The CDR3 is 12 amino acids. The CDR3 is CASIGDSYGYTF. Here the CDR3 DNA reads TGTGCCAGCATTGGGGACAGCTATGGCTACACCTTC.

The sample holds a few counts of this clonotype. The chain is built from TRBV4-1 and TRBJ1-1; no reliable D call. The germline CDR1 and CDR2 sequences are MGHRA and YSYEKL. The CDR3 is 12 amino acids. Trimming took off 1 base at V and 6 bases at J, with 6 bases between the two ends. CDR3 region: CASSQVSAEAFF. The CDR3 DNA follows: TGCGCCAGCAGCCAAGTTTCTGCTGAAGCTTTCTTT.

This clonotype was observed a few times. The V and J genes are TRBV6-5 and TRBJ1-1; TRBD1 matches 7 bases. This CDR3 contains 15 residues. Per germline, CDR1 MNHEY and CDR2 SVGAGI. After removal of 0 bases from V and 0 bases from J, the junction contained 1 base not matched to a gene. The CDR3 region has the DNA TGTGCCAGCAGTTACTCGACAGGGTTGAACACTGAAGCTTTCTTT. Protein sequence: CASSYSTGLNTEAFF.

This clonotype was observed a few times. The rearrangement links TRBV6-5 to TRBJ2-7, with a weak D call TRBD1 (5 bases). V lost 0 bases and J 3 bases, leaving 12 bases between the germline ends. The germline CDR1 and CDR2 sequences are MNHEY and SVGAGI. This CDR3 is 15 amino acids long. This CDR3 is CASSYSRVGHYEQYF. CDR3 DNA sequence: TGTGCCAGCAGTTACTCTCGGGTGGGGCACTACGAGCAGTACTTC.

The rearrangement links TRBV7-2 to TRBJ2-1, with D perhaps matching TRBD2 (5 bases). CDR3 length: 15 amino acids. The V gene lost 5 bases and the J gene lost 9 bases, with 20 bases spanning the gap. CDR1 is SGHTA and CDR2 is FQGNSA in the germline V gene. As DNA, the CDR3 is TGTGCCAGCAGCAACAAGCGGATCCATCGGGGTGAGCAGTTCTTC. This encodes CASSNKRIHRGEQFF.

The chain recombines TRBV10-3 with TRBJ2-5, with TRBD1 matching over 7 bases. With V trimmed by 6 bases and J by 4 bases, 17 bases remained unmatched. The germline CDR1 and CDR2 sequences are ENHRY and SYGVKD. This CDR3 has 17 residues. The chain's CDR3 is CAISPSLRQGDRETQYF. CDR3 nucleotide sequence: TGTGCCATCAGCCCAAGCCTGCGGCAGGGGGACCGAGAGACCCAGTACTTC.